The TCR beta chain under discussion was sequenced for a study of T cells after yellow fever vaccination. Broader study findings: High-abundance clonotypes from the bulk population could contaminate FACS-sorted repertoires. A large majority of primary-vaccination clones showed up again after the booster (roughly 96% CD4, about 87% CD8). Secondary responses were weaker yet peaked faster, day 5 versus 15.

V was clipped by 6 bases and J by 4 bases; unmatched bases: 9. Per the germline V gene, CDR1 is DFQATT and CDR2 is SNEGSKA (reference sequence). CDR3 length: 14 amino acids. By 5'RACE template switching, TCR cDNA was produced, with a universal primer site and UMIs added in the process. One entry per CDR3 protein, called by TCRdb with MiXCR from the 5' RACE reads. The sample holds 200,000 to 300,000 distinct CDR3 sequences; over 10% are singletons and the top ten take about 0.54%. Remarks on this clonotype: Its antigen is not identified.

The specimen comprised CD4+ T cells sorted from PBMCs, sampled 45 days after the yellow fever booster vaccination. The chain links TRBV20-1 to TRBJ2-3, with 8 bases fitting TRBD2. This receptor was identified in a man aged 25-45 years who received the YFV17D yellow fever vaccine. The CDR3 loop reads CSASGGKAADTQYF. CDR3 nucleotide sequence: TGCAGTGCCAGCGGGGGAAAGGCAGCAGATACGCAGTATTTT.